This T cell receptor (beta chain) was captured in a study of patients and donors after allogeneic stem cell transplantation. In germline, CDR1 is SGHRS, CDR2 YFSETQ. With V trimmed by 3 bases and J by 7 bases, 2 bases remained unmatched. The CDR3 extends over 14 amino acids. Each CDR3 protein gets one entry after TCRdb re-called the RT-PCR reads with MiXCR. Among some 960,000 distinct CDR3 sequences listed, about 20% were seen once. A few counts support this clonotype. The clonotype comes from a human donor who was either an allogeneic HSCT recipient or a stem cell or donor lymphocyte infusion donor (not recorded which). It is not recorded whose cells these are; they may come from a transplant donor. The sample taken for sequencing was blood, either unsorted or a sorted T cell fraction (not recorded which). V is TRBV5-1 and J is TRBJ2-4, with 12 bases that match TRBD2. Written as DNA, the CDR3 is TGCGCCAGCAGCTCCGGGACTAGCGGGAACATTCAGTACTTC. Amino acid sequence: CASSSGTSGNIQYF.